The 20 T cell receptor beta chains given below trace back to one sample, sequenced in a study of shared clonotypes between healthy human individuals. Profiled with immunoSEQ multiplex PCR; TCRdb holds only in-frame clones, not every one. This table holds 2 million to 2.5 million clones, approximately 96% found once. Sequencing used naive CD4+ T cells sorted from blood. Sample subset: CD45RA+ positively selected. The receptors come from a man between 18 and 29 years old in good health.

This chain links TRBV6-5 with TRBJ1-2; a possible D gene is TRBD1 (6 bases). Germline V gives CDR1 MNHEY, CDR2 SVGAGI. The CDR3 has 13 amino acids. V dropped 5 bases and J dropped 8 bases, with 15 bases sitting between them. CDR3 residues: CASSRTALYGYTF. CDR3 nucleotide sequence: TGTGCCAGCAGTAGGACAGCCCTCTACGGCTACACCTTC.

The chain recombines TRBV27 with TRBJ1-2, with 10 bases lining up with TRBD1. V shed 5 bases, J shed 8 bases, and the junction held 8 bases outside the gene matches. Germline loops: CDR1 MNHEY, CDR2 SMNVEV (reference sequence). CDR3 length: 14 amino acids. This chain's CDR3 is CASSPRTGGKGYTF. In DNA, the CDR3 is TGTGCCAGCAGTCCTCGGACAGGGGGGAAAGGCTACACCTTC.

The chain uses TRBV14 and TRBJ1-2, with a weak D call TRBD1 (5 bases). The CDR3 consists of 14 residues. The germline gives CDR1 SGHDN, CDR2 FVKESK. Trimming cost V 0 bases and J 2 bases, with 7 bases left between them. CDR3 bases: TGTGCCAGCAGCCAAGAGAGACAGAACTATGGCTACACCTTC. Its protein is CASSQERQNYGYTF.

The chain combines TRBV12-5 with TRBJ2-1; no clear D. Trimming took off 4 bases at V and 7 bases at J, with 17 bases between the two ends. CDR3 length: 15 residues. The germline V gene encodes CDR1 LGHNT and CDR2 FRNRAP. The CDR3 loop reads CASGSGPTSGNEQFF. The CDR3 nucleotides read TGTGCTAGTGGTTCCGGACCCACCTCGGGTAATGAGCAGTTCTTC. Based on the CDR3 plus reference TRBV12-5 and TRBJ2-1, the full variable domain is DARVTQTPRHKVTEMGQEVTMRCQPILGHNTVFWYRQTMMQGLELLAYFRNRAPLDDSGMPKDRFSAEMPDATLATLKIQPSEPRDSAVYFCASGSGPTSGNEQFFGPGTRLTVL.

The chain recombines TRBV5-1 with TRBJ2-1; 9 positions agree with TRBD1. The V and J ends lost 4 bases and 0 bases, in that order; junction bases with no gene match: 5. Germline lookup yields CDR1 SGHRS and CDR2 YFSETQ. This CDR3 spans 16 amino acids. The CDR3 region has the DNA TGCGCCAGCAGCGCCGGGACAGGGAGCTCCTACAATGAGCAGTTCTTC. Translating it yields CASSAGTGSSYNEQFF.

The chain carries TRBV5-1 and TRBJ1-5; no definite D call. Deletions cut 0 bases from V and 5 bases from J, with 6 bases between. The CDR3 has 13 amino acids. CDR1 and CDR2 from the germline V gene are SGHRS and YFSETQ. For the CDR3, the DNA is TGCGCCAGCAGCTTGGCCGAGGATCAGCCCCAGCATTTT. Translated, it gives CASSLAEDQPQHF.

Of note for this clone: An end of the junction differs from the germline gene, which may be a read error. CDR3 DNA sequence: TGTGCCAGCCGTGACAGGGGGTACAACGAGCAGTACTTC. It codes for CASRDRGYNEQYF. The chain links TRBV6-1 to TRBJ2-7; the match to TRBD1 covers 9 bases. This CDR3 has 13 residues. CDR1 MNHNS and CDR2 SASEGT come from the germline V gene.

The V and J genes are TRBV9 and TRBJ2-7; 9 nucleotides align to TRBD2. The CDR3 sequence is 14 residues long. Trimming at V came to 0 bases and at J to 7 bases, leaving 5 bases not matched to a gene. Germline V gene data show CDR1 as SGDLS and CDR2 as YYNGEE. CDR3 DNA sequence: TGTGCCAGCAGCGTAGACCTAGCGGGGTCGGAGCAGTACTTC. It is translated as CASSVDLAGSEQYF.

Remarks on this clone: Other nucleotide sequences from this sample produce the same CDR3. The gene calls are TRBV11-2 and TRBJ2-2; D is unclear. Trimming removed 5 bases at V and 1 base at J, with 8 bases between. The CDR3 consists of 14 residues. Germline V gene lookup returns CDR1 SGHAT and CDR2 FQNNGV. The CDR3 sequence is CASSLTGNTGELFF. Here the CDR3 DNA reads TGTGCCAGCAGCCTGACCGGGAACACCGGGGAGCTGTTTTTT. The whole variable domain, remainder taken from reference TRBV11-2 and TRBJ2-2, is EAGVAQSPRYKIIEKRQSVAFWCNPISGHATLYWYQQILGQGPKLLIQFQNNGVVDDSQLPKDRFSAERLKGVDSTLKIQPAKLEDSAVYLCASSLTGNTGELFFGEGSRLTVL.

This chain links TRBV5-1 with TRBJ2-1, with D possibly being TRBD2 (7 bases). CDR1 and CDR2 (germline): SGHRS, YFSETQ. Trimming stripped 4 bases from V and 8 bases from J, with 22 bases between. The CDR3 is made up of 16 amino acids. CDR3 DNA sequence: TGCGCCAGCAGCACAGGGACTACAGGGTTGATGGATGAGCAGTTCTTC. Encoded protein: CASSTGTTGLMDEQFF.

The chain recombines TRBV27 with TRBJ1-2, with 7 bases that match TRBD1. Trimming at V came to 10 bases and at J to 6 bases, leaving 5 bases not matched to a gene. This CDR3 has 11 amino acids. Germline assignment: CDR1 MNHEY and CDR2 SMNVEV (reference sequence). The CDR3 nucleotides are TGTGCCACCCGACAGGGAGATGGCTACACCTTC. This sequence encodes CATRQGDGYTF.

The V gene is TRBV30, the J gene TRBJ1-2; D is unresolved. The CDR3 spans 14 residues. CDR1 is GTSNPN, CDR2 SVGIG, per germline (reference sequence). V gave up 1 base and J gave up 7 bases, with 16 bases separating them. The CDR3 protein is CAWSEAGSQAGYTF. The CDR3 DNA reads as TGTGCCTGGAGTGAAGCGGGTTCTCAAGCTGGCTACACCTTC.

This chain connects TRBV5-1 to TRBJ2-2, with D possibly TRBD2 on 6 matching bases. This CDR3 has 14 residues. V was clipped by 0 bases and J by 7 bases, with 10 bases between them. Germline V lookup: CDR1 SGHRS, CDR2 YFSETQ. In nucleotides, the CDR3 is TGCGCCAGCAGCTTGGGCGGGAACGGCGGGGAGCTGTTTTTT. Its translation is CASSLGGNGGELFF.

The genes are TRBV18 and TRBJ2-5; no definite D call. The V and J ends lost 3 bases and 5 bases respectively, with 16 bases between them. This CDR3 has 15 amino acids. Germline-derived CDR1 and CDR2 are KGHSH and LQKENI. The CDR3 loop reads CASSPRTLSGETQYF. In DNA form, the CDR3 reads TGTGCCAGCTCACCGCGGACCTTAAGTGGCGAGACCCAGTACTTC.

This sequence joins TRBV10-1 and TRBJ2-7, with D possibly being TRBD1 or TRBD2 (6 bases each). Germline CDR1 and CDR2: WNHNN and SYGVQD (reference sequence). V was clipped by 4 bases and J by 6 bases, with 13 bases between them. The CDR3 totals 13 residues. The CDR3 DNA is TGCGCCAGCAGTGGAGGGGGGAAATTCGAGCAGTACTTC. Its translation is CASSGGGKFEQYF.

The chain carries TRBV6-1 and TRBJ2-5, with 8 bases identical to TRBD1. The V gene end was trimmed by 10 bases and the J gene end by 2 bases; junction bases not matched to a gene: 9. Germline CDR1 is MNHNS and CDR2 is SASEGT. The CDR3 spans 14 residues. The CDR3 sequence: CATSLDRAQETQYF. In DNA, the CDR3 is TGTGCCACCTCCCTGGACAGGGCACAAGAGACCCAGTACTTC.

This sequence joins TRBV6-1 and TRBJ2-3, with a possible D match to TRBD1 (5 bases). Germline V lookup: CDR1 MNHNS, CDR2 SASEGT. This CDR3 comprises 12 residues. V dropped 8 bases and J dropped 4 bases, with 10 bases sitting between them. The CDR3 protein is CASAGAPDTQYF. CDR3 bases: TGTGCCAGCGCTGGGGCCCCAGATACGCAGTATTTT.

The rearrangement joins TRBV27 to TRBJ2-3, with D perhaps TRBD2 (7 bases). The CDR3 totals 14 residues. The V end was cut by 2 bases, the J end by 5 bases, with 11 bases between. Germline CDR1 and CDR2: MNHEY and SMNVEV (reference sequence). DNA for the CDR3: TGTGCCAGCAGTTTAGAAGGGGGGGGAGATACGCAGTATTTT. This gives the protein CASSLEGGGDTQYF.

As concerns this clone: Other DNA sequences in this sample translate to the same CDR3. CDR3 sequence (DNA): TGTGCCAGCAGTGAAGTTCGGAGTCAGCCCCAGCATTTT. This gives the protein CASSEVRSQPQHF. The V and J genes are TRBV6-1 and TRBJ1-5, with D hard to call. Germline assignment: CDR1 MNHNS and CDR2 SASEGT. The V gene lost 1 base and the J gene lost 6 bases, with 7 bases spanning the gap. This CDR3 has 13 amino acids.

J is TRBJ2-7 and V is TRBV28, with D maybe TRBD2 (5 bases). Germline V gene data show CDR1 as MDHEN and CDR2 as SYDVKM. The CDR3 extends over 13 amino acids. Trimming removed 5 bases at V and 3 bases at J, with 11 bases between. The CDR3 loop is CASSRPRDYEQYF. The DNA for the CDR3 is TGTGCCAGCAGTCGTCCCCGGGACTACGAGCAGTACTTC.